One T cell receptor (beta chain) is described in this entry. Produced via immunoSEQ multiplex PCR; TCRdb's table is partial and in-frame only. The sample carries about 200,000 clones, around 81% recorded once. Germline V gene data show CDR1 as SGHDN and CDR2 as FVKESK. The ends were cut back, 4 bases at V and 2 bases at J, with 11 bases in the middle. The CDR3 is 14 residues long. This sample was included in a study of blood T cell repertoires in COVID-19. The sequenced sample was PBMCs or T cells enriched from blood (not recorded which). This clonotype was sampled from a woman aged 50 to 60 with acute COVID-19. The rearrangement uses TRBV14 and TRBJ1-1, with D unclear. In DNA, the CDR3 is TGTGCCAGCAGCCCGGAGTGGGTAAACACTGAAGCTTTCTTT. Translating it yields CASSPEWVNTEAFF.